Following are 15 T cell receptor beta chains from one sample sequenced in a study of shared clonotypes between healthy human individuals. Assay used: immunoSEQ multiplex PCR; TCRdb lists only in-frame clones, some missing. This table has under 2.5 million clones, about 90% appearing once. The source material was naive CD4+ T cells from PBMCs. The sample's subset: CD45RA+ positively selected. The receptor source for this set is a man younger than 30 in good health. Some clones in this sample may be carry-over from other donors' samples.

The chain uses TRBV27 and TRBJ2-4; either TRBD1 or TRBD2 may fit D (5 bases each). The CDR3 consists of 13 residues. The V gene lost 8 bases and the J gene lost 8 bases, with 16 bases spanning the gap. The germline CDR1 and CDR2 sequences are MNHEY and SMNVEV (reference sequence). CDR3 DNA: TGTGCCAGCGGTCGACCCGAGGGACACATTCAGTACTTC. Translating it yields CASGRPEGHIQYF.

This rearrangement joins TRBV4-3 to TRBJ2-2, with D uncertain. This CDR3 region has 18 residues. Trimming took 0 bases from V and 1 from J, leaving 15 bases between them. Germline V lookup: CDR1 LGHNA, CDR2 YSLEER. The CDR3 DNA reads TGCGCCAGCAGCCAAGATTCGAGGTCCTGGGAGAACACCGGGGAGCTGTTTTTT. Translation gives CASSQDSRSWENTGELFF.

The chain combines TRBV6-1 with TRBJ2-3; no firm D call. The CDR3 totals 13 residues. Germline CDR1 reads MNHNS; CDR2 reads SASEGT. V lost 4 bases and J 1 base, leaving 6 bases between the germline ends. CDR3 residues: CASSGVGTDTQYF. The CDR3 DNA is TGTGCCAGCAGTGGGGTAGGCACAGATACGCAGTATTTT.

This chain connects TRBV9 to TRBJ2-1, with 7 bases aligning to TRBD1. The germline V gene has CDR1 SGDLS and CDR2 YYNGEE. V lost 4 bases and J lost 4; bases outside the gene matches: 8. CDR3 length: 15 residues. The CDR3 DNA follows: TGTGCCAGCAGCTCCACCCAGGGGGTTTACAATGAGCAGTTCTTC. Amino acid sequence: CASSSTQGVYNEQFF. Full variable domain (missing parts from reference TRBV9 and TRBJ2-1): DSGVTQTPKHLITATGQRVTLRCSPRSGDLSVYWYQQSLDQGLQFLIQYYNGEERAKGNILERFSAQQFPDLHSELNLSSLELGDSALYFCASSSTQGVYNEQFFGPGTRLTVL.

V and J are TRBV28 and TRBJ2-5, with TRBD1 identical over 7 bases. Germline V lookup: CDR1 MDHEN, CDR2 SYDVKM. This CDR3 is built from 15 residues. V shed 6 bases and J 2 bases; nucleotides not matched to a gene: 9. The CDR3: CASRGNRGRQETQYF. CDR3 nucleotide sequence: TGTGCCAGCAGGGGGAACAGGGGCCGTCAAGAGACCCAGTACTTC. The variable domain in full, with the rest retrieved from reference TRBV28 and TRBJ2-5, is DVKVTQSSRYLVKRTGEKVFLECVQDMDHENMFWYRQDPGLGLRLIYFSYDVKMKEKGDIPEGYSVSREKKERFSLILESASTNQTSMYLCASRGNRGRQETQYFGPGTRLLVL.

The chain uses TRBV6-6 and TRBJ1-6; possible D gene TRBD1, 5 bases. The CDR3 is 13 residues long. The germline CDR1 and CDR2 sequences are MNHNY and SVGAGI (reference sequence). Trimming took off 4 bases at V and 7 bases at J, with 8 bases between the two ends. CDR3 in amino acids: CASSWAGNSPLHF. In DNA form, the CDR3 reads TGTGCCAGCAGTTGGGCAGGGAATTCACCCCTCCACTTT.

This clone was seen once. This CDR3 is CASSLNLAEGDTQYF. The CDR3 bases are TGTGCCAGCAGCTTAAATCTAGCCGAGGGGGATACGCAGTATTTT. V and J are TRBV7-3 and TRBJ2-3, with D tentatively TRBD1 or TRBD2 (5 bases each). V was trimmed by 1 base and J by 6 bases, leaving 14 bases between them. Germline V lookup: CDR1 SGHTA, CDR2 FQGTGA. There are 15 residues in the CDR3. Full variable domain (remainder filled in from reference TRBV7-3 and TRBJ2-3): GAGVSQTPSNKVTEKGKYVELRCDPISGHTALYWYRQSLGQGPEFLIYFQGTGAADDSGLPNDRFFAVRPEGSVSTLKIQRTERGDSAVYLCASSLNLAEGDTQYFGPGTRLTVL.

This sequence joins TRBV29-1 and TRBJ1-1; D is undetermined. V was cut by 6 bases and J by 1 base, with 15 bases left in between. CDR1 and CDR2 (germline): SQVTM, ANQGSEA. CDR3 size: 14 residues. The CDR3 coding sequence is TGCAGCGTCTGTCTAATGGCGGAGAACACTGAAGCTTTCTTT. Amino acids: CSVCLMAENTEAFF. The complete variable domain, with remaining parts taken from reference TRBV29-1 and TRBJ1-1, reads SAVISQKPSRDICQRGTSLTIQCQVDSQVTMMFWYRQQPGQSLTLIATANQGSEATYESGFVIDKFPISRPNLTFSTLTVSNMSPEDSSIYLCSVCLMAENTEAFFGQGTRLTVV.

This clone was counted a single time. The chain uses TRBV6-6 and TRBJ2-3; 7 bases fit TRBD2. Losses at the gene ends were 0 bases for V and 4 bases for J; bases not matched to a gene: 7. This CDR3 is 16 amino acids long. Germline V lookup: CDR1 MNHNY, CDR2 SVGAGI (reference sequence). In DNA, the CDR3 is TGTGCCAGCAGTTACTCCGCGGGAGACCCCCCAGATACGCAGTATTTT. Translating it yields CASSYSAGDPPDTQYF.

The CDR3 reads CASRPRDNHNEQFF. CDR3 DNA: TGTGCCAGCAGGCCCAGGGACAACCACAATGAGCAGTTCTTC. The chain combines TRBV6-1 with TRBJ2-1; possibly TRBD1 for D (6 bases). V was trimmed by 6 bases and J by 5 bases, leaving 14 bases between them. Germline V gene data show CDR1 as MNHNS and CDR2 as SASEGT. The CDR3 is 14 residues long.

This sequence joins TRBV5-1 and TRBJ1-5; 9 nucleotides match TRBD1. From germline, CDR1 is SGHRS and CDR2 YFSETQ. The CDR3 consists of 15 residues. V dropped 4 bases and J dropped 5; count of bases not matched to a gene: 7. CDR3 protein: CASSALRDRDQPQHF. The CDR3 nucleotides read TGCGCCAGCAGCGCACTCCGGGACAGGGATCAGCCCCAGCATTTT. The full variable domain, with the rest looked up from reference TRBV5-1 and TRBJ1-5, is KAGVTQTPRYLIKTRGQQVTLSCSPISGHRSVSWYQQTPGQGLQFLFEYFSETQRNKGNFPGRFSGRQFSNSRSEMNVSTLELGDSALYLCASSALRDRDQPQHFGDGTRLSIL.

This clone was detected only once. The chain uses TRBV2 and TRBJ2-7; D unclear. Germline lookup yields CDR1 SNHLY and CDR2 FYNNEI. V was clipped by 0 bases and J by 10 bases, with 16 bases between them. This CDR3 is 14 amino acids long. For the CDR3, the DNA is TGTGCCAGCAGTGAAGCTGAGCGATTCCAACGACAGTACTTC. It is translated as CASSEAERFQRQYF.

The chain has TRBV4-3 and TRBJ2-2, with TRBD1 matching 9 bases. The V gene end was trimmed by 2 bases and the J gene end by 6 bases; junction bases not matched to a gene: 10. The CDR3 has 17 amino acids. CDR1 LGHNA and CDR2 YSLEER come from the germline V gene. CDR3 nucleotide sequence: TGCGCCAGCAGCCAATTGAGGACAGGGGACGTGCCCGGGGAGCTGTTTTTT. Translated, it gives CASSQLRTGDVPGELFF.

The rearrangement joins TRBV5-1 to TRBJ2-5; TRBD1 is a possible D gene (5 bases). Germline V gene data show CDR1 as SGHRS and CDR2 as YFSETQ. The CDR3 runs 15 residues. V gave up 2 bases and J gave up 2 bases, with 13 bases separating them. CDR3 region: CASSFPAGNQETQYF. CDR3 nucleotide sequence: TGCGCCAGCAGCTTTCCTGCAGGGAATCAAGAGACCCAGTACTTC.

J is TRBJ1-1 and V is TRBV9, with 10 nucleotides matching TRBD1. The V gene end was trimmed by 0 bases and the J gene end by 10 bases; junction bases not matched to a gene: 12. The CDR3 contains 16 residues. Germline V lookup: CDR1 SGDLS, CDR2 YYNGEE. CDR3 DNA sequence: TGTGCCAGCAGCGTAGACGGGACAGGGGCCGCACCGGGAGCTTTCTTT. The encoded protein is CASSVDGTGAAPGAFF.